The next 7 T cell receptor beta chains were all read from a single sample in a study of CD8+ T cells in alopecia areata. Extraction of RNA preceded its reverse transcription into cDNA, which served as the sequencing template. The data were produced by immunoSEQ multiplex PCR, yet TCRdb's version contains in-frame clones alone and is incomplete. The sample lists about 160,000 clones; roughly 65% were seen once. As to treatment: oral pan-JAK inhibitor, 5-10 mg twice daily. The specimen comprised CD4+ T cells sorted from blood, sampled at week 4, from a patient treated with tofacitinib. These receptors were collected from a human donor with alopecia areata.

This clone was seen only a few times. The gene calls are TRBV6-5 and TRBJ1-6, with TRBD1 as a possible D gene (5 bases). CDR1 is MNHEY and CDR2 is SVGAGI in the germline V gene. Deletions cut 2 bases from V and 5 bases from J, with 7 bases between. The CDR3 is made up of 14 amino acids. CDR3 loop: CASSYAGNNSPLHF. Written as DNA, the CDR3 is TGTGCCAGCAGTTACGCAGGGAATAATTCACCCCTCCACTTT.

J is TRBJ2-3 and V is TRBV7-3; a weak D match, TRBD2 (5 bases). Germline lookup yields CDR1 SGHTA and CDR2 FQGTGA. The CDR3 consists of 13 residues. Trimming stripped 5 bases from V and 2 bases from J, with 8 bases between. CDR3 loop: CASSPGNTDTQYF. The CDR3 bases are TGTGCCAGCAGCCCCGGGAACACAGATACGCAGTATTTT.

This clone has a single count. This chain uses TRBV5-6 with TRBJ1-2; possible D gene TRBD1, 6 bases. CDR3 length: 15 amino acids. The germline V gene has CDR1 SGHDT and CDR2 YYEEEE. V was pared by 3 bases and J by 2 bases, with 14 bases between. For the CDR3, the DNA is TGTGCCAGCAGCTACCAGGGGAGAAGGAACTATGGCTACACCTTC. Translated, it gives CASSYQGRRNYGYTF.

The V call is TRBV7-2, the J call TRBJ2-2; a possible D gene is TRBD2 (7 bases). Trimming shortened V by 3 bases and J by 1 base, and 9 bases separated the two germline ends. This CDR3 region has 15 residues. CDR1 is SGHTA, CDR2 FQGNSA, per germline. This CDR3 reads CASSFGGRNTGELFF. Written as DNA, the CDR3 is TGTGCCAGCAGCTTCGGGGGGCGGAACACCGGGGAGCTGTTTTTT.

The chain recombines TRBV30 with TRBJ1-1, with D unresolved. V lost 3 bases and J lost 6, with 14 bases in between. The CDR3 sequence is 13 residues long. Germline values: CDR1 GTSNPN, CDR2 SVGIG (reference sequence). The CDR3 is CAWSPPPWSEAFF. CDR3 DNA sequence: TGTGCCTGGAGCCCCCCCCCTTGGTCTGAAGCTTTCTTT.

The genes are TRBV7-6 and TRBJ2-1; 7 nucleotides align to TRBD1. The CDR3 totals 12 residues. With V trimmed by 3 bases and J by 14 bases, 7 bases remained unmatched. Germline CDR1 SGHVS, CDR2 FNYEAQ. In DNA form, the CDR3 reads TGTGCCAGCAGCTTTTTGACAGGGCGGGAGTTCTTC. Translated, it gives CASSFLTGREFF.

Worth noting for this clone: Other DNA sequences within the sample encode an identical CDR3. The chain recombines TRBV30 with TRBJ2-5; D gene ambiguous. CDR1 is GTSNPN, CDR2 SVGIG, per germline (reference sequence). The CDR3 is 11 residues long. V dropped 0 bases and J dropped 5 bases, with 4 bases sitting between them. The CDR3 loop reads CAWSVKETQYF. In DNA form, the CDR3 reads TGTGCCTGGAGTGTCAAGGAGACCCAGTACTTC.